The T cell receptor beta chain described here comes from a study of resident and recirculating memory T cells in vitiligo. In the study overall: Each patient gave two lesional and two nonlesional epidermal shave biopsies, plus PBMCs. The samples were homogenized without cell sorting before genomic DNA extraction.

Germline CDR1 LNHDA, CDR2 SQIVND (reference sequence). The CDR3 loop spans 13 amino acids. Trimming left V 4 bases short and J 9 bases short, with 13 bases between. Study outcomes and limitations: Vitiligo lesions lacked a unique dominant clone, and clonality varied. Different lesions suggested infiltration by different T cell clones.

As concerns this clone: Its matching antigen is unknown.

Generated by immunoSEQ multiplex PCR, the TCRdb table keeps only in-frame clones and is missing some. The sample records tens of thousands of clones, roughly nine tenths being singletons. The chain carries TRBV19 and TRBJ2-1; unclear D gene. Material for sequencing was blood. This sequence was found in a male donor with vitiligo. The CDR3 here is CASSTPYISEQFF. CDR3 DNA: TGTGCCAGTAGTACACCTTACATCTCTGAGCAGTTCTTC.